This T cell receptor beta chain came from a study of shared clonotypes between healthy human individuals. The repertoire was sequenced with immunoSEQ multiplex PCR; TCRdb's copy has only in-frame clones and lacks some. The table shows 550,000 to 700,000 clones, with 73% occurring only once. This clone has just a few counts. The CDR3 spans 13 residues. The germline gives CDR1 GTSNPN, CDR2 SVGIG (reference sequence). V lost 3 bases and J lost 3; bases outside the gene matches: 3. The chain joins TRBV30 to TRBJ2-3, with TRBD1 matching over 7 bases. This TCR was sampled from a woman aged 30 to 39 in good health. The source material was memory CD4+ T cells sorted from blood. Subset given: CD45RA-negative fraction. The CDR3 coding sequence is TGTGCCTGGAGGACAGGGCTAACAGATACGCAGTATTTT. Translation: CAWRTGLTDTQYF.